This passage covers 28 T cell receptor beta chains from one sample sequenced in a study of T cell responses to AZD1222 COVID-19 vaccine. TCRdb's table, derived via immunoSEQ multiplex PCR, lists solely in-frame clones and lacks some. The sample contains 15,000 or so clones, 84% of which appear only once. This material consisted of peripheral blood, taken 28 days after the second AZD1222 dose. Receptors originate from an adult who received the AZD1222 COVID-19 vaccine.

The chain links TRBV28 to TRBJ1-2, with D possibly TRBD1 on 5 matching bases. Germline assignment: CDR1 MDHEN and CDR2 SYDVKM. V was shortened by 4 bases and J by 2 bases, with 14 bases between the two germline ends. The CDR3 totals 15 residues. Here the CDR3 DNA reads TGTGCCAGCAGTTGGGCCTCGGGGCAGAACTATGGCTACACCTTC. Protein product: CASSWASGQNYGYTF.

The sample holds a few counts of this clone. DNA of the CDR3: TGTGCCAGCAGAAGGGACAGAAGCTACGAGCAGTACTTC. This gives the protein CASRRDRSYEQYF. The V gene is TRBV7-2, the J gene TRBJ2-7; 7 bases map to TRBD1. In germline, CDR1 is SGHTA, CDR2 FQGNSA. The CDR3 length is 13 residues. V was clipped by 6 bases and J by 3 bases; unmatched bases: 5.

The chain joins TRBV7-8 to TRBJ2-5, with 8 nucleotides matching TRBD1. The CDR3 is made up of 14 amino acids. The germline CDR1 and CDR2 sequences are SGHVS and FQNEAQ. J gave up 2 bases and V 5 bases, and 4 bases lay outside the gene matches. The DNA for the CDR3 is TGTGCCAGCAGCCCATGGACAGGGCAAGAGACCCAGTACTTC. Translated: CASSPWTGQETQYF.

This clone was seen a handful of times. CDR3: CRAYGGRETQYF. Written as DNA, the CDR3 is TGCAGGGCCTATGGGGGGCGGGAGACCCAGTACTTC. The chain links TRBV29-1 to TRBJ2-5; tentatively, D is TRBD1 or TRBD2 (6 bases each). CDR1 and CDR2 from the germline V gene are SQVTM and ANQGSEA. The CDR3 length is 12 residues.

The chain combines TRBV29-1 with TRBJ1-2; D call uncertain. CDR3 size: 13 residues. V lost 0 bases to trimming and J lost 2 bases, with 7 bases between them. The germline V gene has CDR1 SQVTM and CDR2 ANQGSEA. CDR3 nucleotide sequence: TGCAGCGTTGAAGATGGGCAGAACTATGGCTACACCTTC. Translated, it gives CSVEDGQNYGYTF.

The gene calls are TRBV14 and TRBJ1-6; possibly TRBD1 for D (5 bases). Per the germline V gene, CDR1 is SGHDN and CDR2 is FVKESK. The germline V and J ends were trimmed by 4 bases and 8 bases, with 9 bases remaining between them. The CDR3 spans 13 residues. The CDR3 DNA follows: TGTGCCAGCAGCCTGCGAGGGGATTCACCCCTCCACTTT. Translated, it gives CASSLRGDSPLHF.

The chain joins TRBV6-6 to TRBJ1-1; tentative D call: TRBD1 (5 bases). The CDR3 is 14 residues long. Germline V CDR1 and CDR2: MNHNY, SVGAGI (reference sequence). The V gene lost 7 bases and the J gene lost 2 bases, with 14 bases spanning the gap. CDR3 sequence (DNA): TGTGCCAGCATCTCTACTACAGGAAACACTGAAGCTTTCTTT. Translation: CASISTTGNTEAFF.

The gene calls are TRBV5-1 and TRBJ2-3; 13 nucleotides match TRBD2. CDR1 SGHRS and CDR2 YFSETQ come from the germline V gene. V shed 4 bases, J shed 2 bases, and the junction held 4 bases outside the gene matches. The length of the CDR3 is 16 residues. CDR3 nucleotides: TGCGCCAGCAGCGTCGGGACTAGCGGGATCACAGATACGCAGTATTTT. Amino acids: CASSVGTSGITDTQYF.

The gene calls are TRBV5-7 and TRBJ1-6; D not resolved. TRBV5-7 is flagged as an ORF with uncertain function. The V and J ends lost 0 bases and 9 bases respectively, with 10 bases between them. CDR3 length: 14 amino acids. CDR3 sequence: CASSLALHGSPLHF. The CDR3 coding sequence is TGTGCCAGCAGCTTGGCCCTACACGGTTCACCCCTCCACTTT.

This chain joins TRBV5-1 and TRBJ1-3, with TRBD1 identical over 7 bases. The CDR3 runs 17 residues. The V and J ends lost 0 bases and 0 bases, in that order; junction bases with no gene match: 6. Per the germline V gene, CDR1 is SGHRS and CDR2 is YFSETQ. The CDR3 here is CASSLGGTDLSGNTIYF. CDR3 coding DNA: TGCGCCAGCAGCTTGGGGGGGACAGACCTCTCTGGAAACACCATATATTTT.

There are a few counts of this clone. The V call is TRBV5-1, the J call TRBJ1-2; D perhaps matches TRBD1 (5 bases). The CDR3 contains 17 residues. V shed 2 bases and J shed 1 base, with 18 bases lying between them. Per germline, CDR1 SGHRS and CDR2 YFSETQ. The CDR3 DNA is TGCGCCAGCAGCTTCGGACCAGGGTCCATAATTAACTATGGCTACACCTTC. Its protein product is CASSFGPGSIINYGYTF.

V usage is TRBV11-3 and J usage is TRBJ1-1; the D is unclear. CDR3 length: 15 residues. V shed 8 bases and J shed 1 base, with 17 bases lying between them. Germline V gives CDR1 SGHNT, CDR2 YENEEA. The CDR3, as DNA: TGTGCCAGCCACCTCCGGAGGTTCGGGAACACTGAAGCTTTCTTT. Residues: CASHLRRFGNTEAFF.

The chain is built from TRBV5-4 and TRBJ2-1; TRBD2 matches at 7 bases. V shed 0 bases and J 6 bases; nucleotides not matched to a gene: 6. The length of the CDR3 is 15 residues. The germline gives CDR1 SGHNT, CDR2 YYREEE (reference sequence). The CDR3: CASSLGLATSNEQFF. The CDR3, as DNA: TGTGCCAGCAGCTTGGGACTAGCAACCTCCAATGAGCAGTTCTTC.

Relative to its sample, this clone is large (0.1 to 1%). This rearrangement joins TRBV25-1 to TRBJ1-2, with TRBD1 as a possible D gene (5 bases). The CDR3 consists of 13 residues. Germline V gene data show CDR1 as MGHDK and CDR2 as SYGVNS. V lost 6 bases to trimming and J lost 6 bases, with 14 bases between them. CDR3 DNA sequence: TGTGCCAGCAGACCTTCAGGGTGGGATGGCTACACCTTC. Translating gives CASRPSGWDGYTF.

The V and J genes are TRBV9 and TRBJ1-1, with 7 bases fitting TRBD1. V dropped 4 bases and J dropped 0; count of bases not matched to a gene: 6. The CDR3 sequence is 15 residues long. Looked up from germline, CDR1 is SGDLS and CDR2 is YYNGEE. For the CDR3, the DNA is TGTGCCAGCAGCCCGGGACAGAGTTTGAACACTGAAGCTTTCTTT. It codes for CASSPGQSLNTEAFF.

The J gene is TRBJ1-1, the V gene TRBV7-9; no clear D. The CDR3 has 13 amino acids. The V end was cut by 2 bases, the J end by 1 base, with 5 bases between. The germline CDR1 and CDR2 sequences are SEHNR and FQNEAQ (reference sequence). CDR3 protein: CASSLTGNTEAFF. For the CDR3, the DNA is TGTGCCAGCAGCTTAACTGGGAACACTGAAGCTTTCTTT. Full variable domain (rest looked up from reference TRBV7-9 and TRBJ1-1): DTGVSQNPRHKITKRGQNVTFRCDPISEHNRLYWYRQTLGQGPEFLTYFQNEAQLEKSRLLSDRFSAERPKGSFSTLEIQRTEQGDSAMYLCASSLTGNTEAFFGQGTRLTVV.

J is TRBJ2-7 and V is TRBV7-3; 8 bases agree with TRBD1. V was pared by 1 base and J by 4 bases, with 6 bases of the junction left unmatched. This CDR3 has 15 residues. Germline V lookup: CDR1 SGHTA, CDR2 FQGTGA. CDR3 nucleotide sequence: TGTGCCAGCAGCTTAATGGCAGGGGGCTTTTACGAGCAGTACTTC. This codes for CASSLMAGGFYEQYF.

This clone was seen a handful of times. The chain recombines TRBV28 with TRBJ1-4, with 9 positions matching TRBD1. V was pared by 5 bases and J by 8 bases, with 9 bases of the junction left unmatched. CDR1 MDHEN and CDR2 SYDVKM come from the germline V gene. The CDR3 is 15 amino acids. In nucleotides, the CDR3 is TGTGCCAGCAGTCGAACCGGGACAGGGCGAGAAAAACTGTTTTTT. Translation gives CASSRTGTGREKLFF.

The V and J genes are TRBV6-1 and TRBJ1-2, with 10 bases lining up with TRBD1. V shed 3 bases, J shed 2 bases, and the junction held 12 bases outside the gene matches. Germline V gives CDR1 MNHNS, CDR2 SASEGT. The CDR3 covers 18 residues. The CDR3 protein is CASSDRGTGANRNYGYTF. The CDR3 bases are TGTGCCAGCAGTGACCGTGGGACAGGGGCGAACCGGAACTATGGCTACACCTTC.

CDR3 nucleotide sequence: TGTGCCAGTAGTATATCCCCCGGCGAGGACATTCAGTACTTC. Translating it yields CASSISPGEDIQYF. The chain is built from TRBV19 and TRBJ2-4; D remains unclear. CDR1 and CDR2 from the germline V gene are LNHDA and SQIVND (reference sequence). V lost 2 bases, J lost 8 bases, and 13 bases lay in between. The CDR3 is made up of 14 amino acids.

This chain uses TRBV9 with TRBJ2-7; maybe TRBD2 (5 bases). V lost 0 bases and J 6 bases, leaving 13 bases between the germline ends. The CDR3 runs 14 residues. Germline CDR1 SGDLS, CDR2 YYNGEE. The CDR3 coding sequence is TGTGCCAGCAGCGTAGATCCGGGATCCCGCGAGCAGTACTTC. As protein: CASSVDPGSREQYF.

The chain uses TRBV4-2 and TRBJ2-7, with D perhaps being TRBD1 or TRBD2 (5 bases each). Trimming shortened V by 1 base and J by 3 bases, and 13 bases separated the two germline ends. Germline CDR1 is LGHNA and CDR2 is YNFKEQ. The CDR3 consists of 15 residues. The CDR3 loop is CASSQVGSRVYEQYF. The CDR3 nucleotides are TGTGCCAGCAGCCAAGTAGGGAGCAGGGTCTACGAGCAGTACTTC.

CDR3 coding DNA: TGCGCCAGCAGCTTGGTGGGGATTTATGGCTACACCTTC. It translates to CASSLVGIYGYTF. V is TRBV5-1 and J is TRBJ1-2; no clear D gene. The CDR3 runs 13 residues. Germline lookup yields CDR1 SGHRS and CDR2 YFSETQ. Trimming pared 0 bases from V and 5 bases from J, leaving 8 bases between.

This clone appeared once. This chain uses TRBV27 with TRBJ1-1, with 7 bases fitting TRBD1. The germline gives CDR1 MNHEY, CDR2 SMNVEV (reference sequence). This CDR3 contains 14 residues. V shed 5 bases, J shed 5 bases, and the junction held 8 bases outside the gene matches. CDR3 sequence reads: CASSTLTGVTEAFF. The CDR3 bases are TGTGCCAGCAGTACACTAACAGGGGTGACTGAAGCTTTCTTT.

The chain joins TRBV6-5 to TRBJ1-3; no definite D call. The V end was cut by 3 bases, the J end by 0 bases, with 9 bases between. Germline V CDR1 and CDR2: MNHEY, SVGAGI. The CDR3 runs 15 residues. CDR3 DNA sequence: TGTGCCAGCAGTTATTATCGGACCTCTGGAAACACCATATATTTT. It codes for CASSYYRTSGNTIYF.

The rearrangement links TRBV10-3 to TRBJ1-1, with D perhaps TRBD1 (6 bases). V was trimmed by 0 bases and J by 4 bases, leaving 15 bases between them. The V gene's germline CDR1 is ENHRY and CDR2 SYGVKD. This CDR3 is 16 amino acids long. Written as DNA, the CDR3 is TGTGCCATCAGTGAGTCGGGGAATAGGGGGGGCACTGAAGCTTTCTTT. It specifies CAISESGNRGGTEAFF.

The CDR3 nucleotides read TGCAGCGGGGATTGGTCGAACACTGAAGCTTTCTTT. It is translated as CSGDWSNTEAFF. The genes are TRBV29-1 and TRBJ1-1; D unclear. This CDR3 region has 12 residues. V lost 7 bases and J 1 base, leaving 10 bases between the germline ends. Germline loops: CDR1 SQVTM, CDR2 ANQGSEA.

The rearrangement links TRBV28 to TRBJ1-2, with 8 positions matching TRBD1. CDR3 length: 15 amino acids. Germline-derived CDR1 and CDR2 are MDHEN and SYDVKM. The V segment lost 6 bases and the J segment 2 bases; nucleotides outside the gene matches: 8. CDR3 in amino acids: CASSQGASNNYGYTF. Here the CDR3 DNA reads TGTGCCAGCAGCCAGGGGGCTTCAAACAACTATGGCTACACCTTC.